The clone carrying this TCR beta chain was observed at least ten times. V dropped 4 bases and J dropped 2; count of bases not matched to a gene: 3. In germline, CDR1 is SGHRS, CDR2 YFSETQ. CDR3 length: 14 residues. This record comes from a study of blood T cells in healthy people across ages. A second PCR of 7 to 11 cycles used a sample-barcoded 5' primer and a J-beta primer mix. Each CDR3 protein gets one entry after TCRdb re-called the 5' RACE reads with MiXCR. The top ten clones hold 18% of a sample with more than 800,000 distinct CDR3 sequences, more than 40% of them seen once. V is TRBV5-1 and J is TRBJ2-7, with 10 bases identical to TRBD1. The sample taken for sequencing was blood. This receptor was obtained from a woman aged 55-69 years in good health. CDR3: CASSSGQGAYEQYF. The CDR3 region has the DNA TGCGCCAGCAGCAGCGGACAGGGGGCCTACGAGCAGTACTTC.